This section outlines one T cell receptor beta chain sequence together with its context. Its antigen remains unknown. TCRdb analysed the RT-PCR reads with MiXCR anew, one entry per CDR3 protein. The sample carries 30,000 to 35,000 distinct CDR3 sequences, almost 60% recorded once. Germline V gene data show CDR1 as KGHSH and CDR2 as LQKENI. The CDR3 consists of 15 residues. J gave up 0 bases and V 4 bases, and 4 bases lay outside the gene matches. This sample is part of a study of yellow fever vaccine responses in identical twins. Study-wide points: Twins reportedly appeared to share part of their vaccine T cell response while keeping part individual.

The sequence was obtained from a woman aged 18-29 years who received the yellow fever vaccine. The sequencing here drew on T cells from blood (PBMCs), unsorted or a sorted subset (not recorded which), taken before or after yellow fever vaccination (not recorded which). The chain links TRBV18 to TRBJ1-2, with TRBD1 matching 8 bases. CDR3 amino acids: CASSRGQDTNYGYTF. CDR3 bases: TGTGCCAGCTCACGGGGACAGGATACTAACTATGGCTACACCTTC.